This T cell receptor beta chain was sequenced in a study of a mutant IDH1 vaccine in newly diagnosed glioma. Points from the study as a whole: Across multiple MHC alleles, approximately 93% of patients had vaccine-induced responses.

Time point in this sample: week 47, end of study. Every single dose of the vaccine, 300 ug of mutant IDH1 20-mer peptide, came with topical imiquimod. Eight vaccinations reached patients in weeks 1, 3, 5, 7, 11, 15, 19 and 23. TCRdb's copy holds only in-frame clones and misses some; the assay was immunoSEQ multiplex PCR. The table lists 35,000 to 40,000 clones, around 75% of them singletons. V lost 4 bases, J lost 4 bases, and 17 bases lay in between. Germline loops: CDR1 SGDLS, CDR2 YYNGEE. The CDR3 totals 15 residues. This clone was seen a few times. What it binds is not known. Sequencing used PBMCs, obtained from a glioma patient whose treatment included an IDH1 peptide vaccine. The chain is built from TRBV9 and TRBJ1-2; D possibly corresponds to TRBD1 (5 bases). The sequence was obtained from a middle-aged man with glioma. The CDR3 bases are TGTGCCAGCAGCCCCAGACAATCAAGGGGCTATGGCTACACCTTC. This sequence encodes CASSPRQSRGYGYTF.